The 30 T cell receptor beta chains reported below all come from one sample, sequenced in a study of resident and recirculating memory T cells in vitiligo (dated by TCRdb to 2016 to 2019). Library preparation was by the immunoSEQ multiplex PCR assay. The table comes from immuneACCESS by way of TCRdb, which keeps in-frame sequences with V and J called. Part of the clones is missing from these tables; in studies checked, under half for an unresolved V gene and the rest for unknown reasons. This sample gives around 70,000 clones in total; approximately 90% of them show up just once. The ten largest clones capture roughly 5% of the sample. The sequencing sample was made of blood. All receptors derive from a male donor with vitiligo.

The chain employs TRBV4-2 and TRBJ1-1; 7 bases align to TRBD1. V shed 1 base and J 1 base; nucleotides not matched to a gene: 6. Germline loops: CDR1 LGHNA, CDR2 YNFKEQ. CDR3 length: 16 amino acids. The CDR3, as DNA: TGTGCCAGCAGCCAAGGGTCGGCAGGGGGGAACACTGAAGCTTTCTTT. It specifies CASSQGSAGGNTEAFF.

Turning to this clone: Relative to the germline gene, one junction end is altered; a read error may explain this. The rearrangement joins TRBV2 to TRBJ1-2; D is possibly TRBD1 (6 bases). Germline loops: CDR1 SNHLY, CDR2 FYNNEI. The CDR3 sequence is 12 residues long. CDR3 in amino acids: CASPGRAPRGDF. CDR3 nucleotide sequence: TGTGCCAGCCCGGGGAGGGCACCGAGGGGGGACTTC. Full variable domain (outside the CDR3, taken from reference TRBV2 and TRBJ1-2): EPEVTQTPSHQVTQMGQEVILRCVPISNHLYFYWYRQILGQKVEFLVSFYNNEISEKSEIFDDQFSVERPDGSNFTLKIRSTKLEDSAMYFCASPGRAPRGDFGSGTRLTVV.

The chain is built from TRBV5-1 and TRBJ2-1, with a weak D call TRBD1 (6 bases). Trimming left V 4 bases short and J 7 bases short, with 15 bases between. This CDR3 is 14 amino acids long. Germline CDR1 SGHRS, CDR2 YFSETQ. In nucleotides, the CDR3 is TGCGCCAGCAGCCGGGCAGGGGTTGGTAATGAGCAGTTCTTC. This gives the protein CASSRAGVGNEQFF.

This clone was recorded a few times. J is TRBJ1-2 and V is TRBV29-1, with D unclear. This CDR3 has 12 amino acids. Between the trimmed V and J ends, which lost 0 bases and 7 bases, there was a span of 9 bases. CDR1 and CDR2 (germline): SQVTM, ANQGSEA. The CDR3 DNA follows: TGCAGCGTTGAAGATCTTACAGCTGGCTACACCTTC. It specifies CSVEDLTAGYTF.

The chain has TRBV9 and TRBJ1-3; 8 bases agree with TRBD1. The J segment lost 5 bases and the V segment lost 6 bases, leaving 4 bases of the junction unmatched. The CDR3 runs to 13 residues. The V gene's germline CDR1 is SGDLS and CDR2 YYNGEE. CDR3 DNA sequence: TGTGCCAGCACCCGGGACAGGCGAAACACCATATATTTT. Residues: CASTRDRRNTIYF.

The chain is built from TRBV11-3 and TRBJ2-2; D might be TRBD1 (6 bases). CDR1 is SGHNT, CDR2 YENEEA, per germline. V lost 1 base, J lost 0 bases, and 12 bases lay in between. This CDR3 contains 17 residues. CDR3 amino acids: CASSLGWGPANTGELFF. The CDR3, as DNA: TGTGCCAGCAGCTTAGGGTGGGGGCCCGCGAACACCGGGGAGCTGTTTTTT.

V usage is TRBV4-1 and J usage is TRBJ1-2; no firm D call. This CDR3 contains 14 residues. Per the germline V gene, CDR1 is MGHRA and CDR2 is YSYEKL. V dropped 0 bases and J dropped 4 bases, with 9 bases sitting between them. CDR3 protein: CASSQDPAAYGYTF. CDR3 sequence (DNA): TGCGCCAGCAGCCAAGATCCAGCGGCCTATGGCTACACCTTC.

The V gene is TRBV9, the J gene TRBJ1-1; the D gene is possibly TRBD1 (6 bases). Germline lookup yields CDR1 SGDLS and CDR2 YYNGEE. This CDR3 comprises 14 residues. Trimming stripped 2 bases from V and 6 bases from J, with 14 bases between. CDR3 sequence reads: CASSVGTGRPEAFF. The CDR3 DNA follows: TGTGCCAGCAGCGTGGGAACAGGGAGACCTGAAGCTTTCTTT.

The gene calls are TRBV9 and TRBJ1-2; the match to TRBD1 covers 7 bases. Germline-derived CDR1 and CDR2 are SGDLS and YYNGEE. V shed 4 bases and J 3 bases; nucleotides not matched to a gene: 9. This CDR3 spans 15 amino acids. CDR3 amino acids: CASSPGQDVDYGYTF. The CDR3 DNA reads TGTGCCAGCAGCCCCGGACAGGACGTAGACTATGGCTACACCTTC. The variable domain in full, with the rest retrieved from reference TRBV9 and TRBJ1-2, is DSGVTQTPKHLITATGQRVTLRCSPRSGDLSVYWYQQSLDQGLQFLIQYYNGEERAKGNILERFSAQQFPDLHSELNLSSLELGDSALYFCASSPGQDVDYGYTFGSGTRLTVV.

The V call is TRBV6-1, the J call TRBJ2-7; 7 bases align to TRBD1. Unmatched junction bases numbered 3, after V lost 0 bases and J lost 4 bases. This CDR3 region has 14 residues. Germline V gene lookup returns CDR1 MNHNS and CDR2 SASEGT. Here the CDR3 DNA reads TGTGCCAGCAGTGAAGCAGGGGGCGGTTACGAGCAGTACTTC. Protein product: CASSEAGGGYEQYF.

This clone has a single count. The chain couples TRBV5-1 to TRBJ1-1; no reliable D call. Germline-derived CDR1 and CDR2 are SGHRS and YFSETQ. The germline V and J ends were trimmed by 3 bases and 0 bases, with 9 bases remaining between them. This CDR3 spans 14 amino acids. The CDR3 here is CASSSQTVNTEAFF. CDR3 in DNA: TGCGCCAGCAGCTCACAGACGGTGAACACTGAAGCTTTCTTT.

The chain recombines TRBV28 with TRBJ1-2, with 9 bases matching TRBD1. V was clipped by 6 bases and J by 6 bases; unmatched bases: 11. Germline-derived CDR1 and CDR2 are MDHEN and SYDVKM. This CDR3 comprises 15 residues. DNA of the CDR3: TGTGCCAGCAGCCCACTGGGACAGGGAGGTCATGGCTACACCTTC. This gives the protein CASSPLGQGGHGYTF.

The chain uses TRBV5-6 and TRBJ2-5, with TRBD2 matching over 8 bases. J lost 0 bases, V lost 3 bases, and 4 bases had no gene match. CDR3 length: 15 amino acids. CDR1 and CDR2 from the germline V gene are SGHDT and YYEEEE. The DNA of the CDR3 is TGTGCCAGCAGCTCAGTAGCGGGGAACCAAGAGACCCAGTACTTC. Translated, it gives CASSSVAGNQETQYF.

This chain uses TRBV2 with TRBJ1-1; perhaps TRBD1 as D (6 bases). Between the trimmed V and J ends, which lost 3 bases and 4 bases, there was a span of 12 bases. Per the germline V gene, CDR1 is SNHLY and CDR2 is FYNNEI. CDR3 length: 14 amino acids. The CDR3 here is CASSEGTGFTEAFF. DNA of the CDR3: TGTGCCAGCAGTGAGGGAACAGGGTTCACTGAAGCTTTCTTT.

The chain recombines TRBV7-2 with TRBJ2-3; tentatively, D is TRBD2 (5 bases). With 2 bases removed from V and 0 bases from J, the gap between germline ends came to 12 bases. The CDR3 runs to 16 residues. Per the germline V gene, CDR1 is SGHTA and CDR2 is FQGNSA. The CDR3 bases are TGTGCCAGCAGCTTAAACGCGAGACTAAGCACAGATACGCAGTATTTT. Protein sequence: CASSLNARLSTDTQYF.

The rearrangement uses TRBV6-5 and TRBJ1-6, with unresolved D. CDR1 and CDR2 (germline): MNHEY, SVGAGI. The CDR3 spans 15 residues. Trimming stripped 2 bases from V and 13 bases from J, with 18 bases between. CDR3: CASSYGGSRDLPLHF. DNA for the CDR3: TGTGCCAGCAGTTACGGAGGGAGTCGTGACCTCCCCCTCCACTTT.

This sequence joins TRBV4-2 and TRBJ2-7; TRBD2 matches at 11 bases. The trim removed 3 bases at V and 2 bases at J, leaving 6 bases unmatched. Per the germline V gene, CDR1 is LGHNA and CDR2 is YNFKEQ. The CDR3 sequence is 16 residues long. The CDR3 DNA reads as TGTGCCAGCAGCCAGGAGCTAGCGGGGGGTGCCTACGAGCAGTACTTC. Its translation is CASSQELAGGAYEQYF.

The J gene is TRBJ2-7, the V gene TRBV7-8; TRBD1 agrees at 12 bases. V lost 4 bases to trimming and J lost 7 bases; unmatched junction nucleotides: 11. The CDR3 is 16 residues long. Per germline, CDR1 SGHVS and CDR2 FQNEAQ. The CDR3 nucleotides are TGTGCCAGCAGCTCAAACCGGGACAGGGGGCGGGCAGAGCAGTACTTC. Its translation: CASSSNRDRGRAEQYF.

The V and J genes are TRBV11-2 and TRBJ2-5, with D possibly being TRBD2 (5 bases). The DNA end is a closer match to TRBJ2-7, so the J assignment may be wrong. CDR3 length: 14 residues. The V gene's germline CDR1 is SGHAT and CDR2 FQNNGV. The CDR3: CASKEDGVSYEQYF. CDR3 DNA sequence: TGTGCCAGCAAAGAGGACGGGGTCTCCTACGAGCAGTACTTC.

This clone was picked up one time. CDR3 nucleotide sequence: TGTGCCACCTTACTAGCGAGCACAGATACGCAGTATTTT. Its protein is CATLLASTDTQYF. The chain recombines TRBV15 with TRBJ2-3; 7 positions match TRBD2. The V gene's germline CDR1 is LNHNV and CDR2 YYDKDF (reference sequence). This CDR3 has 13 residues. Losses at the gene ends were 8 bases for V and 0 bases for J; bases not matched to a gene: 2.

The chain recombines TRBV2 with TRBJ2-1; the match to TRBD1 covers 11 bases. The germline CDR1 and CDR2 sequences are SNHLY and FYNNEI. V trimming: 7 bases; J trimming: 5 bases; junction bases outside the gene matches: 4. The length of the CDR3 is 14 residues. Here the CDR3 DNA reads TGTGCCAGCAAAGGGACAGGGGGTAACAATGAGCAGTTCTTC. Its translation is CASKGTGGNNEQFF.

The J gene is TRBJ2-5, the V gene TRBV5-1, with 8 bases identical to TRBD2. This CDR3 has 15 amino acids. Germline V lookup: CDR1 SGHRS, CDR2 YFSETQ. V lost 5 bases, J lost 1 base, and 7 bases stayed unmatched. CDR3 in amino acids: CASSPGGIVQETQYF. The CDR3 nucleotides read TGCGCCAGCAGTCCGGGGGGGATCGTCCAAGAGACCCAGTACTTC.

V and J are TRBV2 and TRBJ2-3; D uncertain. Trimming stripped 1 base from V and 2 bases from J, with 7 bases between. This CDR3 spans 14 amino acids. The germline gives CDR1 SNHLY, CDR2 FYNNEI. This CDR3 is CASSEGRYTDTQYF. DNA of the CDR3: TGTGCCAGCAGTGAAGGCAGGTACACAGATACGCAGTATTTT.

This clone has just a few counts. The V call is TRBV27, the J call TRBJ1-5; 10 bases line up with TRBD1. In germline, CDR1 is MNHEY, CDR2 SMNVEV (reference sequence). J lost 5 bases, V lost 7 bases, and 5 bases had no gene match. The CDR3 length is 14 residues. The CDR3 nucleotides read TGTGCCAGCAAGGACAGGGGGGATTATCAGCCCCAGCATTTT. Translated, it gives CASKDRGDYQPQHF.

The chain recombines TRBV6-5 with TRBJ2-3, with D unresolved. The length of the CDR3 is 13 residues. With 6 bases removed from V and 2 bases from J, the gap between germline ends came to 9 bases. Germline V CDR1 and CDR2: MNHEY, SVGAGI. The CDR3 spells CASSLVITDTQYF. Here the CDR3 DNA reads TGTGCCAGCAGCCTCGTTATCACAGATACGCAGTATTTT.

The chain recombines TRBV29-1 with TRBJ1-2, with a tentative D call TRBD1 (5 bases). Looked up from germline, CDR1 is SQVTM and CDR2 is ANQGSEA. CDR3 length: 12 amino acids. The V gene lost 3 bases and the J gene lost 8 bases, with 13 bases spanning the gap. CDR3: CSVEEGAGGYTF. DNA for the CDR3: TGCAGCGTTGAGGAAGGGGCGGGAGGCTACACCTTC.

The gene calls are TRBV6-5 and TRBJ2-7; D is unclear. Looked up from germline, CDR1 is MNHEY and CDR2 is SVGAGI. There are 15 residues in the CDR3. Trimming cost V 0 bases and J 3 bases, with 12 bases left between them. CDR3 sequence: CASSYSPERSYEQYF. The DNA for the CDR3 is TGTGCCAGCAGTTACTCTCCTGAGCGCAGCTACGAGCAGTACTTC.

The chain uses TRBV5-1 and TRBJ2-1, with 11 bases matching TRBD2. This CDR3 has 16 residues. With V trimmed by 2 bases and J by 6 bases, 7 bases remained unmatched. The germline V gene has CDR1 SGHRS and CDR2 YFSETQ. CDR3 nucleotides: TGCGCCAGCAGCTTTGGAGGTACTAGCGGGGGCAATGAGCAGTTCTTC. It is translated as CASSFGGTSGGNEQFF.

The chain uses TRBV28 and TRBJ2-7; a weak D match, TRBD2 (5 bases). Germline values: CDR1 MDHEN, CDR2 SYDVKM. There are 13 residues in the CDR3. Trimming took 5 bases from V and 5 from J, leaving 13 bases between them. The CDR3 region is CASSPPPGNEQYF. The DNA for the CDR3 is TGTGCCAGCAGTCCCCCTCCCGGGAACGAGCAGTACTTC.

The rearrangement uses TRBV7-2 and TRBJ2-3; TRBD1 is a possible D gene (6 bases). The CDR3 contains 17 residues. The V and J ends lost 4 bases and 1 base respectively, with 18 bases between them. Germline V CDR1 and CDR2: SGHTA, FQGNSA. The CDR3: CASSSMTGNIGTDTQYF. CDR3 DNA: TGTGCCAGCAGCTCTATGACAGGCAATATAGGCACAGATACGCAGTATTTT.